One and the same sample provided the 31 T cell receptor beta chains below, sequenced in a study of Tregs in tolerant kidney transplant recipients. Clones were sequenced by immunoSEQ multiplex PCR, and TCRdb holds only the in-frame ones, with some missing. The table has about 120,000 clones, around 94% seen once; the top ten hold approximately 0.54%. What was sequenced was CD4+ T cells from blood. All receptors come from a human donor in good health.

The CDR3 here is CASSPLDRKETQYF. The CDR3 DNA reads as TGTGCCAGTAGTCCCCTGGACAGAAAAGAGACCCAGTACTTC. The genes are TRBV19 and TRBJ2-5; D is possibly TRBD1 (6 bases). The germline gives CDR1 LNHDA, CDR2 SQIVND (reference sequence). The CDR3 loop spans 14 amino acids. Trimming pared 5 bases from V and 3 bases from J, leaving 13 bases between.

This chain connects TRBV4-2 to TRBJ1-2, with 7 positions matching TRBD1. The germline CDR1 and CDR2 sequences are LGHNA and YNFKEQ. The CDR3 contains 18 residues. Germline trimming cut 2 bases from V and 3 bases from J; bases unmatched to any gene: 15. CDR3 loop: CASSQTYSLDREDYGYTF. The CDR3 coding sequence is TGTGCCAGCAGCCAAACCTATTCCCTTGACAGGGAGGACTATGGCTACACCTTC.

This rearrangement joins TRBV30 to TRBJ2-1; D gene uncertain. With 1 base removed from V and 0 bases from J, the gap between germline ends came to 16 bases. Germline V gene data show CDR1 as GTSNPN and CDR2 as SVGIG (reference sequence). This CDR3 has 17 residues. Here the CDR3 DNA reads TGTGCCTGGAGTGCACGTTCCCCTTATAGCTCCTACAATGAGCAGTTCTTC. This translates into CAWSARSPYSSYNEQFF. Together with reference TRBV30 and TRBJ2-1, the CDR3 gives the full variable domain: SQTIHQWPATLVQPVGSPLSLECTVEGTSNPNLYWYRQAAGRGLQLLFYSVGIGQISSEVPQNLSASRPQDRQFILSSKKLLLSDSGFYLCAWSARSPYSSYNEQFFGPGTRLTVL.

This clone was counted only a few times. The rearrangement links TRBV27 to TRBJ1-2; 7 nucleotides agree with TRBD1. The junction had 11 bases not matched to a gene; V was cut back by 8 bases and J by 2 bases. CDR3 size: 15 residues. Germline V gene sequence: CDR1 MNHEY, CDR2 SMNVEV (reference sequence). This CDR3 reads CASREGGRANYGYTF. The CDR3 DNA reads as TGTGCCAGCCGCGAAGGGGGCAGGGCCAACTATGGCTACACCTTC.

The V and J genes are TRBV6-5 and TRBJ2-2; D tentatively fits TRBD1 or TRBD2 (5 bases each). Germline CDR1 and CDR2: MNHEY and SVGAGI. V was trimmed by 6 bases and J by 2 bases, leaving 13 bases between them. The CDR3 contains 15 residues. The CDR3, as DNA: TGTGCCAGCAGGGGACGTTTGGATAACACCGGGGAGCTGTTTTTT. Its translation is CASRGRLDNTGELFF.

This CDR3 is CASSLGAGTGPTNEKLFF. CDR3 nucleotides: TGTGCCAGCAGCTTAGGGGCTGGGACAGGACCAACTAATGAAAAACTGTTTTTT. The chain joins TRBV7-9 to TRBJ1-4, with 8 bases lining up with TRBD1. This CDR3 comprises 18 residues. The V and J ends lost 1 base and 0 bases, in that order; junction bases with no gene match: 7. Germline values: CDR1 SEHNR, CDR2 FQNEAQ (reference sequence).

This chain connects TRBV6-1 to TRBJ1-5, with 7 bases aligning to TRBD1. CDR1 and CDR2 (germline): MNHNS, SASEGT. The V segment lost 4 bases and the J segment 4 bases; nucleotides outside the gene matches: 22. This CDR3 has 20 residues. The CDR3 sequence is CASSGSVYIYRDRGNQPQHF. The CDR3 coding sequence is TGTGCCAGCAGTGGATCGGTATATATTTATAGGGACAGAGGGAATCAGCCCCAGCATTTT.

The V gene is TRBV27, the J gene TRBJ1-5; 8 positions match TRBD1. The CDR3 consists of 16 residues. V lost 5 bases and J lost 2; bases outside the gene matches: 8. The V gene's germline CDR1 is MNHEY and CDR2 SMNVEV (reference sequence). The CDR3 region is CASSIIGQGGNQPQHF. The CDR3 nucleotides are TGTGCCAGCAGTATTATTGGACAGGGAGGCAATCAGCCCCAGCATTTT.

The rearrangement uses TRBV18 and TRBJ2-5, with 10 positions matching TRBD1. CDR3 length equals 17 residues. J lost 2 bases, V lost 2 bases, and 8 bases had no gene match. Looked up from germline, CDR1 is KGHSH and CDR2 is LQKENI. The CDR3 bases are TGTGCCAGCTCACCAATGTCGGGACAGGGGCATCAAGAGACCCAGTACTTC. Protein product: CASSPMSGQGHQETQYF.

This chain joins TRBV5-1 and TRBJ1-2; D is unresolved. Germline V gives CDR1 SGHRS, CDR2 YFSETQ. The V gene lost 0 bases and the J gene lost 7 bases, with 22 bases spanning the gap. The CDR3 contains 17 residues. CDR3 in DNA: TGCGCCAGCAGCTTGGCCCCCAACGTGGCCGCCCCTGCTGGCTACACCTTC. Its translation is CASSLAPNVAAPAGYTF.

This rearrangement joins TRBV5-1 to TRBJ1-2; 8 positions match TRBD1. This CDR3 is 15 amino acids long. Germline CDR1 reads SGHRS; CDR2 reads YFSETQ. Trimming cost V 0 bases and J 2 bases; bases outside gene matches: 3. The CDR3 loop reads CASSLGGQANYGYTF. CDR3 DNA sequence: TGCGCCAGCAGCTTGGGGGGACAGGCAAACTATGGCTACACCTTC.

This sequence joins TRBV7-6 and TRBJ1-1; 7 bases are shared with TRBD1. CDR3 length: 13 amino acids. The V gene end was trimmed by 5 bases and the J gene end by 3 bases; junction bases not matched to a gene: 3. Germline assignment: CDR1 SGHVS and CDR2 FNYEAQ. DNA for the CDR3: TGTGCCAGCAGCCCCGACAGGGACACTGAAGCTTTCTTT. Protein: CASSPDRDTEAFF.

The CDR3 is CASSGRDRSHEQYF. The CDR3 nucleotides are TGTGCCAGCAGCGGCCGGGACAGGTCCCACGAGCAGTACTTC. The gene calls are TRBV5-4 and TRBJ2-7; 8 bases align to TRBD1. Germline V gives CDR1 SGHNT, CDR2 YYREEE (reference sequence). The CDR3 is made up of 14 amino acids. V was clipped by 4 bases and J by 5 bases; unmatched bases: 8.

The chain has TRBV9 and TRBJ2-1; 9 bases match TRBD1. The ends lost 4 bases at V and 8 bases at J; junction bases unmatched: 13. The CDR3 contains 16 residues. From germline, CDR1 is SGDLS and CDR2 YYNGEE. The CDR3 protein is CASSPDDRGVGDEQFF. CDR3 DNA sequence: TGTGCCAGCAGCCCTGACGACAGGGGGGTAGGTGATGAGCAGTTCTTC. Full variable domain (remainder filled in from reference TRBV9 and TRBJ2-1): DSGVTQTPKHLITATGQRVTLRCSPRSGDLSVYWYQQSLDQGLQFLIQYYNGEERAKGNILERFSAQQFPDLHSELNLSSLELGDSALYFCASSPDDRGVGDEQFFGPGTRLTVL.

Here the CDR3 DNA reads TGTGCTAGTGGTTTGGGACCGGGACAGGGCAATGAGCAGTTCTTC. Translating it yields CASGLGPGQGNEQFF. This chain connects TRBV12-5 to TRBJ2-1; 9 nucleotides agree with TRBD1. The CDR3 contains 15 residues. Germline V gene data show CDR1 as LGHNT and CDR2 as FRNRAP. V lost 1 base and J lost 6; bases outside the gene matches: 4. The full variable domain, rest sourced from reference TRBV12-5 and TRBJ2-1, is DARVTQTPRHKVTEMGQEVTMRCQPILGHNTVFWYRQTMMQGLELLAYFRNRAPLDDSGMPKDRFSAEMPDATLATLKIQPSEPRDSAVYFCASGLGPGQGNEQFFGPGTRLTVL.

The V gene is TRBV7-2, the J gene TRBJ1-1; weak D call: TRBD1 (5 bases). The CDR3 loop spans 14 amino acids. V was clipped by 1 base and J by 2 bases, with 8 bases between them. Germline V gene lookup returns CDR1 SGHTA and CDR2 FQGNSA. The DNA for the CDR3 is TGTGCCAGCAGCTTAGGACAGCCAAACACTGAAGCTTTCTTT. Its protein product is CASSLGQPNTEAFF.

This sequence joins TRBV5-1 and TRBJ1-5; D gene ambiguous. The CDR3 contains 13 residues. Germline-derived CDR1 and CDR2 are SGHRS and YFSETQ. V shed 0 bases and J shed 4 bases, with 5 bases lying between them. The CDR3 bases are TGCGCCAGCAGCTTGGACACTAATCAGCCCCAGCATTTT. It encodes CASSLDTNQPQHF.

This rearrangement joins TRBV5-4 to TRBJ2-1; TRBD2 matches 12 bases. This CDR3 region has 15 residues. With 5 bases clipped from V and 8 bases from J, the junction kept 8 bases outside the gene matches. The germline gives CDR1 SGHNT, CDR2 YYREEE (reference sequence). CDR3 sequence reads: CASRLTSGRSYEQFF. CDR3 sequence (DNA): TGTGCCAGCAGACTGACTAGCGGGAGAAGTTATGAGCAGTTCTTC.

The genes are TRBV10-3 and TRBJ1-4; TRBD1 matches 9 bases. CDR1 and CDR2 (germline): ENHRY, SYGVKD. CDR3 length: 16 amino acids. V was pared by 4 bases and J by 5 bases, with 8 bases of the junction left unmatched. CDR3 residues: CAISGDLGTGNEKLFF. Written as DNA, the CDR3 is TGTGCCATCAGTGGGGACCTCGGGACAGGGAATGAAAAACTGTTTTTT.

The table lists this clone with a count of one. The DNA for the CDR3 is TGTGCCAGCAGCTTAGGCGGGACAGGAAGGAAGACCCAGTACTTC. This codes for CASSLGGTGRKTQYF. J is TRBJ2-5 and V is TRBV7-2, with TRBD1 matching 8 bases. V shed 1 base and J 6 bases; nucleotides not matched to a gene: 7. The CDR3 has 15 residues. Germline CDR1 SGHTA, CDR2 FQGNSA.

This rearrangement joins TRBV6-5 to TRBJ2-5; 8 bases fit TRBD1. CDR3 length equals 16 residues. Trimming took 2 bases from V and 4 from J; bases not matched to a gene: 9. Germline V gene data show CDR1 as MNHEY and CDR2 as SVGAGI. The CDR3 here is CASSYGVRGQRETQYF. CDR3 coding DNA: TGTGCCAGCAGTTACGGTGTCAGGGGGCAGAGAGAGACCCAGTACTTC.

The gene calls are TRBV9 and TRBJ1-2, with 8 bases that match TRBD1. V gave up 4 bases and J gave up 6 bases; unmatched junction bases: 5. The CDR3 length is 13 residues. CDR1 is SGDLS and CDR2 is YYNGEE in the germline V gene. In DNA, the CDR3 is TGTGCCAGCAGCACCTGGACAGGGAATGGCTACACCTTC. Translation gives CASSTWTGNGYTF.

The rearrangement links TRBV30 to TRBJ1-5, with D unresolved. The CDR3 spans 13 residues. V shed 4 bases and J shed 1 base, with 8 bases lying between them. Looked up from germline, CDR1 is GTSNPN and CDR2 is SVGIG (reference sequence). The DNA of the CDR3 is TGTGCCTGGACCCAAGACAGCAATCAGCCCCAGCATTTT. It encodes CAWTQDSNQPQHF. The whole variable domain, remainder taken from reference TRBV30 and TRBJ1-5, is SQTIHQWPATLVQPVGSPLSLECTVEGTSNPNLYWYRQAAGRGLQLLFYSVGIGQISSEVPQNLSASRPQDRQFILSSKKLLLSDSGFYLCAWTQDSNQPQHFGDGTRLSIL.

This clone was recorded only once. V is TRBV9 and J is TRBJ2-5, with a possible D match to TRBD2 (6 bases). Germline V gives CDR1 SGDLS, CDR2 YYNGEE. The CDR3 consists of 14 residues. Between the trimmed V and J ends, which lost 4 bases and 5 bases, there was a span of 15 bases. The CDR3 region has the DNA TGTGCCAGCAGCCAGACTAGAGGATGGGAGACCCAGTACTTC. This encodes CASSQTRGWETQYF.

The gene calls are TRBV6-5 and TRBJ2-7; TRBD2 matches at 8 bases. Germline CDR1 is MNHEY and CDR2 is SVGAGI. There are 15 residues in the CDR3. The V gene end was trimmed by 0 bases and the J gene end by 4 bases; junction bases not matched to a gene: 5. The CDR3 nucleotides read TGTGCCAGCAGTTACTCGCCTAGCGGGTTGTACGAGCAGTACTTC. This translates into CASSYSPSGLYEQYF.

The chain joins TRBV7-9 to TRBJ2-4; TRBD2 is a possible D gene (5 bases). Germline CDR1 is SEHNR and CDR2 is FQNEAQ (reference sequence). The V gene lost 5 bases and the J gene lost 2 bases, with 13 bases spanning the gap. The CDR3 has 15 residues. The CDR3 reads CASSQERETKNIQYF. The CDR3 nucleotides read TGTGCCAGCAGCCAGGAGAGGGAGACCAAAAACATTCAGTACTTC.

The V and J genes are TRBV13 and TRBJ1-6; D unclear. Trimming left V 5 bases short and J 1 base short, with 12 bases between. Germline V gene data show CDR1 as PRHDT and CDR2 as FYEKMQ (reference sequence). This CDR3 has 16 amino acids. Here the CDR3 DNA reads TGTGCCAGCAGCGGGCCCTTAAGGTCCTATAATTCACCCCTCCACTTT. Its translation is CASSGPLRSYNSPLHF.

The rearrangement uses TRBV5-1 and TRBJ2-5, with no clear D. The CDR3 consists of 14 residues. The germline V gene has CDR1 SGHRS and CDR2 YFSETQ. Trimming cost V 0 bases and J 2 bases, with 8 bases left between them. In DNA, the CDR3 is TGCGCCAGCAGCTTGGTAGGGTCTCAAGAGACCCAGTACTTC. Its protein is CASSLVGSQETQYF.

This clone was recorded once. The chain carries TRBV6-1 and TRBJ1-1, with D tentatively TRBD1 (6 bases). The V and J ends lost 11 bases and 1 base respectively, with 14 bases between them. The germline V gene encodes CDR1 MNHNS and CDR2 SASEGT. CDR3 length: 13 amino acids. The CDR3 coding sequence is TGTGCCGTGTCGGGACAACCGAACACTGAAGCTTTCTTT. This sequence encodes CAVSGQPNTEAFF.

This chain links TRBV9 with TRBJ2-1; 14 bases agree with TRBD2. Germline CDR1 and CDR2: SGDLS and YYNGEE. The V gene end was trimmed by 3 bases and the J gene end by 8 bases; junction bases not matched to a gene: 7. This CDR3 has 16 amino acids. The CDR3 sequence: CASSAQTSGRADEQFF. As DNA, the CDR3 is TGTGCCAGCAGCGCCCAGACTAGCGGGAGGGCCGATGAGCAGTTCTTC.

J is TRBJ2-1 and V is TRBV11-2; 14 nucleotides align to TRBD2. CDR3 size: 19 residues. J was trimmed by 0 bases and V by 4 bases; bases with no gene match: 8. Germline CDR1 reads SGHAT; CDR2 reads FQNNGV. The CDR3 region is CASSSRLAGGGSSYNEQFF. The CDR3 bases are TGTGCCAGCAGCTCCCGACTAGCGGGGGGGGGATCCTCCTACAATGAGCAGTTCTTC. Based on the CDR3 plus reference TRBV11-2 and TRBJ2-1, the full variable domain is EAGVAQSPRYKIIEKRQSVAFWCNPISGHATLYWYQQILGQGPKLLIQFQNNGVVDDSQLPKDRFSAERLKGVDSTLKIQPAKLEDSAVYLCASSSRLAGGGSSYNEQFFGPGTRLTVL.